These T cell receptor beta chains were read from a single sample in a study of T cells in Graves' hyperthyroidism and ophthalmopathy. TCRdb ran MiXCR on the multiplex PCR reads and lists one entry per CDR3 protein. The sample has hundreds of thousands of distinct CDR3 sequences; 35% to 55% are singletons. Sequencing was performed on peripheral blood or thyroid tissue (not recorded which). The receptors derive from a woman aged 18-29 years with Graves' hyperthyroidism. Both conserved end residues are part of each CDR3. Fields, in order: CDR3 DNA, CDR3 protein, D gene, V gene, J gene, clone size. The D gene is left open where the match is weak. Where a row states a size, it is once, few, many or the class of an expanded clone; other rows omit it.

TGTGCCAGCAGGCCTAACAGGGGGACTGAAGCTTTCTTT	CASRPNRGTEAFF	TRBD1	TRBV12-3/TRBV12-4	TRBJ1-1	-
TGTGCCAGCATAAGGGCTGTTGAGTCACCCCTCCACTTT	CASIRAVESPLHF	-	TRBV25-1	TRBJ1-6	few
TGTGCCAGCAGTGAACGACTAGCGGCGAACACCGGGGAGCTGTTTTTT	CASSERLAANTGELFF	TRBD2	TRBV2	TRBJ2-2	-
TGTGCCACCAGTAGTGCGGGACAGGGTATACAAGAGACCCAGTACTTC	CATSSAGQGIQETQYF	TRBD1	TRBV24-1	TRBJ2-5	-
TGTGCCAGCAGTGACCCTCGAGGAGGGGGCTACACCTTC	CASSDPRGGGYTF	-	TRBV6-4	TRBJ1-2	-
TGTGCCAGCAGCTTCGGGACAGGGCTATACTCTGGAAACACCATATATTTT	CASSFGTGLYSGNTIYF	TRBD1	TRBV7-2	TRBJ1-3	few
TGCAGTGCTAGGCCCTGGGGGACCCAGTGCTTC	CSARPWGTQCF	-	TRBV20-1	TRBJ2-5	-
TGCAGTGCTAGCTTTGGACTAGCGAACTCCTACGAGCAGTACTTC	CSASFGLANSYEQYF	TRBD2	TRBV20-1	TRBJ2-7	few
TGTGCCAGCAGTTTGGGACAGGCTGAAGCTTTCTTT	CASSLGQAEAFF	TRBD1	TRBV6-1	TRBJ1-1	-
TGCAGTGCCCAGAACGCTAGGCCTTTCTTT	CSAQNARPFF	-	TRBV20-1	TRBJ1-1	many
TGCAGCGTCTCCGGGACAGGGGGCGAGCTCCCCCAGAACACCATATATTTT	CSVSGTGGELPQNTIYF	TRBD1	TRBV29-1	TRBJ1-3	many
TGTGCCAGCAGTGACCCGGACAGGGAGGATGAAAAACTGTTTTTT	CASSDPDREDEKLFF	TRBD1	TRBV25-1	TRBJ1-4	-
TGCGCCAGCAGATACCAGGGAGTTAGCAATCAGCCCCAGCATTTT	CASRYQGVSNQPQHF	-	TRBV10-2	TRBJ1-5	-
TGCAGCGTTGTCGCGACAGGGGCATACGAGCAGTACTTC	CSVVATGAYEQYF	TRBD1	TRBV29-1	TRBJ2-7	many
TGTGCCAGCAGCCCAAATGTGCTAAACTATGGCTACACCTTC	CASSPNVLNYGYTF	-	TRBV2	TRBJ1-2	-
TGCAGCGTTGGAACTAGCGACACTGAGCAGTTCTTC	CSVGTSDTEQFF	TRBD2	TRBV29-1	TRBJ2-1	-
TGCAGCGTTGCCGGGACAGAGTACACAGATACGCAGTATTTT	CSVAGTEYTDTQYF	TRBD1	TRBV29-1	TRBJ2-3	once
TGCAGCGTTGAAGGGGGGGTGGCCACTGAAGCTTTCTTT	CSVEGGVATEAFF	-	TRBV29-1	TRBJ1-1	-
TGTGCCAGCAGTGGGGTCGGTAAGGAGTACTTC	CASSGVGKEYF	-	TRBV25-1	TRBJ2-7	many
TGCAGTGCCAGCAGCCCCGGTTACGAGCAGTACTTC	CSASSPGYEQYF	-	TRBV20-1	TRBJ2-7	-
TGTGCCAGCAGCCCTAGCGGGAGGGGGTACGAGCAGTACTTC	CASSPSGRGYEQYF	TRBD2	TRBV7-3	TRBJ2-7	-
TGTGCCAGCAGCTTGGTTCCGGCCAAAGAGACCCAGTACTTC	CASSLVPAKETQYF	-	TRBV11-2	TRBJ2-5	-
TGTGCCACCAGCAGAGTTAGGGCGTATAGCAATCAGCCCCAGCATTTT	CATSRVRAYSNQPQHF	-	TRBV15	TRBJ1-5	many